This record concerns one T cell receptor beta chain sequence. The sample holds one count of this clone. This clone's antigen is unknown. No quality values exist for individual bases; no much larger clone is one base distant. This specimen comes from a study of blood T cell repertoires in COVID-19 (dated by TCRdb to about 2020). Study-wide context: Samples from collaborators originated in the United States, Italy and Spain and spanned both the acute and convalescent phases of COVID-19. The material from the prospective study consisted of cDNA or gDNA derived from T cells, B-cell-depleted T cells, or PBMCs. Deeply sampled blood TCRbeta repertoires from subjects exposed to, actively infected with, or recovered from COVID-19 were included in the dataset. The repertoires were released in a freely available public database meant as a resource for research on the immune response to SARS-CoV-2. The samples were drawn from the first 160 participants of the ongoing ImmuneRACE study and from 950 to 1,500 subjects provided by 6 global collaborators. A de-identified subject ID, COVID-19 status, age in years and sex were almost always included in the sample metadata. Where HLA class I and class II types were available, the types were taken from metadata supplied by the sample provider, not from assay-based typing.

TCRbeta CDR3 regions were amplified from genomic DNA using the immunoSEQ Assay, a bias-controlled multiplex PCR. Per the authors' processing: Nucleated cell counts per sample were estimated from amplification of reference gene primers within the assay. To quantify the absolute abundance of each unique TCRbeta CDR3 rearrangement, sequence reads were collapsed and filtered. For each sample, productive Simpson clonality was calculated by taking the square root of Simpson's diversity index across productive rearrangements. The table comes from immuneACCESS by way of TCRdb, which keeps in-frame sequences with V and J called. Part of the clones is missing from these tables; in studies checked, under half for an unresolved V gene and the rest for unknown reasons. Clone size and V and J calls were adopted from that table, with D and trimming inferred from the DNA. The sample yields 15,000 to 20,000 clones; around 80% were counted once. Of the sample, 11% to 15% is held by the ten largest clones.

Overall study outcomes, separate from this receptor: Clinical and demographic metadata were provided uncurated, with the amount varying by source and participant.

Whole blood was collected in K2EDTA tubes by collaborating institutions according to the institutions' own protocols. For TCRbeta analysis, collaborators shipped samples as frozen whole blood, isolated PBMCs, or DNA extracted from either of those sample types. Sequencing was performed on peripheral blood. This TCR derives from a man aged 40-55 years with active or convalescent COVID-19.

The DNA is TGTGCCAGCAGCAACAGGGATTTGGGCTACACCTTC. It translates as CASSNRDLGYTF. The V and J genes are TRBV12-3 or TRBV12-4 and TRBJ1-2; TRBD1 could be the D gene, as 6 bases match. V drops 6 bases and J drops 8 bases, leaving 13 bases in between. The CDR3 goes from the cysteine to the phenylalanine over 12 residues. CDR3 DNA is the only sequence kept; it has 36 bases, read in frame from the first base.